This TCR beta chain was identified during a study of blood T cell repertoires in COVID-19 (dated by TCRdb to about 2020). Turning to the overall study: The collaborator samples originated in the United States, Italy and Spain and spanned the acute and convalescent phases of COVID-19. The dataset comprised deeply sampled blood TCRbeta repertoires from subjects exposed to, actively infected with, or recovered from COVID-19. The samples were drawn from two sources: the first 160 participants of the ongoing ImmuneRACE study, and fewer than 1,500 subjects contributed by 6 global collaborators. Where HLA class I and class II types were available, the types were taken from metadata supplied by the sample provider, not from assay-based typing. A freely available public database, intended as a resource for researchers studying the immune response to SARS-CoV-2, is where the repertoires were released. The material from the prospective study consisted of cDNA or gDNA derived from T cells, B-cell-depleted T cells, or PBMCs. A de-identified subject ID, COVID-19 status, age in years and sex were almost always included in the sample metadata.

Findings and caveats that apply to the study as a whole: The amount of clinical and demographic metadata varied by source and participant and was provided uncurated.

At one collaborating source in Seattle, patients were enrolled during active infection and were followed longitudinally through the course of disease. Whole blood was collected in K2EDTA tubes by collaborating institutions according to the institutions' own protocols. For TCRbeta analysis, collaborators shipped samples in one of three forms: frozen whole blood, isolated PBMCs, or DNA extracted from either of those sample types. As concerns this clone: Its cognate antigen has yet to be identified. Per-base qualities were not stored, and no clone one base away is much larger.

There are 12 amino acids in the CDR3, from cysteine to phenylalanine inclusive. Only the CDR3 portion is preserved as DNA: 36 bases, with reading frame beginning at the first base. V was cut back by 6 bases and J by 7 bases, leaving a gap of 12 bases between them. CDR1 and CDR2 were assigned from the germline V gene as MGHRA and YSYEKL. TCRbeta CDR3 regions were amplified from genomic DNA using the immunoSEQ Assay, a bias-controlled multiplex PCR. The original methods were these. The number of nucleated cells in each sample was estimated from the amplification of reference gene primers within the assay. To quantify the absolute abundance of each unique TCRbeta CDR3 rearrangement, sequence reads were collapsed and filtered. Productive Simpson clonality was computed per sample as the square root of Simpson's diversity index over productive rearrangements. In TCRdb, the immuneACCESS table is reduced to in-frame sequences with V and J assigned. These tables do not hold every clone; where another copy was compared, an unresolved V gene accounts for under half, and the others remain unexplained. V, J and clone size were drawn from that table, and D and trimming were deduced from the DNA. The table for this sample lists 90,000 to 100,000 clones; about 90% of them were counted only once. The top ten hold roughly 2.5% of the sample.

The sequence was collected from a man in his fifties or sixties with COVID-19, enrolled during active disease. The sequenced sample consisted of peripheral blood. The V and J genes are TRBV4-1 and TRBJ1-2, and perhaps TRBD1 as D gene, on 6 matching bases. The DNA reads as follows: TGCGCCAGCAGTGGGACAAAGATTGGCTACACCTTC. Its amino acids are CASSGTKIGYTF.